This T cell receptor (beta chain) is from a study of T cells in localized non-small cell lung cancer. The CDR3 has 14 residues. V lost 7 bases, J lost 0 bases, and 15 bases lay in between. CDR1 SQVTM and CDR2 ANQGSEA come from the germline V gene. This table comes from immunoSEQ multiplex PCR, and its TCRdb copy is limited to in-frame clones, with some not included. This sample has 25,000 to 30,000 clones, with around 82% found just once. With respect to this clone: Its cognate antigen is unknown.

Study results and limitations: The tumor had only one region sequenced, so heterogeneity remains possible. Overall survival was longer when the density of T cells in the blood was higher. Appearance in adjacent lung was seen for a median around 55 of the top 100 tumor clones.

The sample in question was peripheral blood mononuclear cells, obtained before any cancer treatment. The clonotype was recovered from a man aged 40 to 69 with stage III lung adenocarcinoma. V usage is TRBV29-1 and J usage is TRBJ2-5; D gene ambiguous. CDR3 amino acids: CSASPPQYQETQYF. The CDR3 DNA sequence: TGCAGCGCATCCCCGCCCCAATACCAAGAGACCCAGTACTTC.